This T cell receptor (beta chain) was profiled in a study of T-cell reconstitution after alpha-beta-depleted transplantation in children. Unique molecular identifiers were incorporated during preparation of the TCRbeta library. TCRdb re-derived calls from the PCR reads in MiXCR, one entry per CDR3 protein. The sample consists of about 370,000 distinct CDR3 sequences, approximately 20% of them appearing once. Germline values: CDR1 MNHEY, CDR2 SMNVEV (reference sequence). With 6 bases removed from V and 3 bases from J, the gap between germline ends came to 24 bases. The CDR3 length is 17 residues. This clonotype originated in a human donor who donated a stem cell graft to a child with acute myeloid leukemia. The J gene is TRBJ2-7, the V gene TRBV27; the D gene could be TRBD1 or TRBD2 (6 bases each). The material sequenced was PBMCs from the stem cell graft donor, taken from the stem cell graft. This CDR3 reads CASRRTLTGFSGYEQYF. Written as DNA, the CDR3 is TGTGCCAGCAGGCGTACCTTAACAGGGTTTAGCGGCTACGAGCAGTACTTC.